These 30 T cell receptor beta chains were sequenced from one sample in a study of cytomegalovirus exposure and HLA in healthy donors. Use of 60 Vbeta and 13 Jbeta primers characterized the PCR. The assay was immunoSEQ multiplex PCR, and TCRdb's table has in-frame clones only and misses some. The table lists some 150,000 clones, approximately 80% of them singletons. The sample consisted of PBMCs. The receptors originated from a man between 25 and 39 years old in good health and CMV-seronegative.

V is TRBV2 and J is TRBJ1-2; 8 bases align to TRBD1. V dropped 8 bases and J dropped 1; count of bases not matched to a gene: 6. The germline CDR1 and CDR2 sequences are SNHLY and FYNNEI. The CDR3 spans 14 residues. The DNA for the CDR3 is TGTGCCAGCGTTGACAGGGGCCATAACTATGGCTACACCTTC. It codes for CASVDRGHNYGYTF. The full variable domain, its missing parts supplied by reference TRBV2 and TRBJ1-2, is EPEVTQTPSHQVTQMGQEVILRCVPISNHLYFYWYRQILGQKVEFLVSFYNNEISEKSEIFDDQFSVERPDGSNFTLKIRSTKLEDSAMYFCASVDRGHNYGYTFGSGTRLTVV.

The chain uses TRBV15 and TRBJ1-2; D unclear. Germline V gives CDR1 LNHNV, CDR2 YYDKDF (reference sequence). The CDR3 is 15 amino acids. Trimming pared 3 bases from V and 0 bases from J, leaving 11 bases between. The CDR3 sequence: CATSREVFANYGYTF. CDR3 sequence (DNA): TGTGCCACCAGCAGGGAGGTTTTCGCTAACTATGGCTACACCTTC. Together with reference TRBV15 and TRBJ1-2, the CDR3 gives the full variable domain: DAMVIQNPRYQVTQFGKPVTLSCSQTLNHNVMYWYQQKSSQAPKLLFHYYDKDFNNEADTPDNFQSRRPNTSFCFLDIRSPGLGDTAMYLCATSREVFANYGYTFGSGTRLTVV.

The chain uses TRBV11-2 and TRBJ2-2, with TRBD2 identical over 13 bases. J lost 2 bases, V lost 11 bases, and 5 bases had no gene match. Germline CDR1 reads SGHAT; CDR2 reads FQNNGV. The CDR3 contains 15 residues. CDR3 sequence reads: CAYGLAGVNTGELFF. CDR3 DNA: TGTGCCTATGGACTAGCGGGGGTTAACACCGGGGAGCTGTTTTTT. Variable domain in full (rest from reference TRBV11-2 and TRBJ2-2): EAGVAQSPRYKIIEKRQSVAFWCNPISGHATLYWYQQILGQGPKLLIQFQNNGVVDDSQLPKDRFSAERLKGVDSTLKIQPAKLEDSAVYLCAYGLAGVNTGELFFGEGSRLTVL.

This sequence joins TRBV10-3 and TRBJ2-1; the match to TRBD2 covers 7 bases. J gave up 5 bases and V 6 bases, and 16 bases lay outside the gene matches. From germline, CDR1 is ENHRY and CDR2 SYGVKD. The CDR3 has 17 amino acids. Here the CDR3 DNA reads TGTGCCATCAGGGCAGAGGCCGGCAGGGAGGGCAACAATGAGCAGTTCTTC. Its protein is CAIRAEAGREGNNEQFF.

V usage is TRBV19 and J usage is TRBJ1-6; D is ambiguous. Germline V CDR1 and CDR2: LNHDA, SQIVND (reference sequence). The CDR3 is 13 residues long. Trimming took off 8 bases at V and 7 bases at J, with 12 bases between the two ends. Here the CDR3 reads CASSEGGNSPLHF. DNA for the CDR3: TGTGCCAGTTCCGAGGGAGGGAATTCACCCCTCCACTTT.

The chain employs TRBV28 and TRBJ2-1, with D uncertain. CDR1 and CDR2 (germline): MDHEN, SYDVKM. The CDR3 runs to 13 residues. Trimming shortened V by 3 bases and J by 3 bases, and 6 bases separated the two germline ends. The CDR3 loop is CASSFAGYNEQFF. The CDR3 DNA is TGTGCCAGCAGTTTTGCCGGCTACAATGAGCAGTTCTTC.

This sequence joins TRBV6-6 and TRBJ2-3; TRBD1 is a possible D gene (6 bases). The CDR3 totals 14 residues. The germline gives CDR1 MNHNY, CDR2 SVGAGI (reference sequence). Trimming cost V 4 bases and J 1 base, with 9 bases left between them. CDR3 in DNA: TGTGCCAGCAGTTTTGAGGGGGGCACAGATACGCAGTATTTT. It is translated as CASSFEGGTDTQYF.

The rearrangement uses TRBV11-3 and TRBJ2-3; the match to TRBD2 covers 10 bases. V lost 5 bases, J lost 5 bases, and 7 bases stayed unmatched. Germline-derived CDR1 and CDR2 are SGHNT and YENEEA. The CDR3 is 15 residues long. As DNA, the CDR3 is TGTGCCAGCAGCCTCCTAGCGGGAGCCGGAGATACGCAGTATTTT. Protein product: CASSLLAGAGDTQYF. The full variable domain, its missing parts supplied by reference TRBV11-3 and TRBJ2-3, is EAGVVQSPRYKIIEKKQPVAFWCNPISGHNTLYWYLQNLGQGPELLIRYENEEAVDDSQLPKDRFSAERLKGVDSTLKIQPAELGDSAVYLCASSLLAGAGDTQYFGPGTRLTVL.

The chain uses TRBV9 and TRBJ2-7, with TRBD1 matching 11 bases. The CDR3 is 14 residues long. With V trimmed by 0 bases and J by 9 bases, 5 bases remained unmatched. Germline V CDR1 and CDR2: SGDLS, YYNGEE. The CDR3: CASSVEGQGGGQYF. The CDR3 nucleotides are TGTGCCAGCAGCGTAGAGGGACAGGGGGGAGGGCAGTACTTC.

The V call is TRBV29-1, the J call TRBJ2-2, with D possibly matching TRBD1 (6 bases). The CDR3 length is 13 residues. The germline gives CDR1 SQVTM, CDR2 ANQGSEA. The ends were cut back, 6 bases at V and 4 bases at J, with 12 bases in the middle. In DNA, the CDR3 is TGCAGCGTCTCCACCAGGGGCACCGGGGAGCTGTTTTTT. Translated, it gives CSVSTRGTGELFF.

The chain recombines TRBV5-1 with TRBJ2-1, with 12 bases identical to TRBD2. Unmatched junction bases numbered 6, after V lost 5 bases and J lost 3 bases. CDR1 SGHRS and CDR2 YFSETQ come from the germline V gene. This CDR3 is 16 amino acids long. DNA of the CDR3: TGCGCCAGCAGTCCTAGCGGGGGGGCGGTCTACAATGAGCAGTTCTTC. Its translation: CASSPSGGAVYNEQFF.

This clone was found a few times. CDR3 loop: CASSQGDRDTGELFF. The CDR3 nucleotides read TGCGCCAGCAGCCAAGGGGACAGGGACACCGGGGAGCTGTTTTTT. The chain carries TRBV4-1 and TRBJ2-2; 9 nucleotides line up with TRBD1. Per the germline V gene, CDR1 is MGHRA and CDR2 is YSYEKL. V was clipped by 1 base and J by 3 bases; unmatched bases: 0. CDR3 size: 15 residues.

V usage is TRBV7-8 and J usage is TRBJ1-4; no definite D call. Germline CDR1 is SGHVS and CDR2 is FQNEAQ. This CDR3 has 18 amino acids. The V gene lost 1 base and the J gene lost 2 bases, with 17 bases spanning the gap. In DNA, the CDR3 is TGTGCCAGCAGCTTAGATGGGCAAGTGGCGCTGACTAATGAAAAACTGTTTTTT. This codes for CASSLDGQVALTNEKLFF. Looking up the rest from reference TRBV7-8 and TRBJ1-4 gives the full variable domain: GAGVSQSPRYKVAKRGQDVALRCDPISGHVSLFWYQQALGQGPEFLTYFQNEAQLDKSGLPSDRFFAERPEGSVSTLKIQRTQQEDSAVYLCASSLDGQVALTNEKLFFGSGTQLSVL.

The DNA for the CDR3 is TGTGCCAGCAGTACCCGACAGGGAAGGCCTGAAGCTTTCTTT. Its translation is CASSTRQGRPEAFF. V is TRBV6-1 and J is TRBJ1-1, with TRBD1 matching 7 bases. V lost 5 bases, J lost 6 bases, and 9 bases stayed unmatched. The CDR3 has 14 residues. The germline CDR1 and CDR2 sequences are MNHNS and SASEGT.

The chain couples TRBV15 to TRBJ2-1; 9 bases agree with TRBD1. CDR1 is LNHNV, CDR2 YYDKDF, per germline (reference sequence). Trimming at V came to 9 bases and at J to 4 bases, leaving 7 bases not matched to a gene. The CDR3 consists of 14 residues. CDR3 protein: CATQTGGNYNEQFF. The CDR3 DNA sequence: TGTGCCACTCAAACAGGGGGCAATTACAATGAGCAGTTCTTC.

V gene TRBV30 combines with J gene TRBJ2-7; the D gene is possibly TRBD2 (6 bases). CDR3 length equals 14 residues. The V end lost 7 bases, the J end lost 2 bases, and 18 bases lay between the germline ends. The germline CDR1 and CDR2 sequences are GTSNPN and SVGIG (reference sequence). CDR3 sequence reads: CASLEPGRTYEQYF. CDR3 in DNA: TGTGCCTCCTTGGAACCCGGGAGAACCTACGAGCAGTACTTC.

This chain joins TRBV18 and TRBJ1-5; D is uncertain. Germline V CDR1 and CDR2: KGHSH, LQKENI. The V end was cut by 3 bases, the J end by 5 bases, with 14 bases between. CDR3 size: 15 residues. The CDR3 DNA reads as TGTGCCAGCTCACCTTGGCCGGCGGTGGATCAGCCCCAGCATTTT. It is translated as CASSPWPAVDQPQHF.

The chain links TRBV28 to TRBJ1-1, with D uncertain. The germline V gene encodes CDR1 MDHEN and CDR2 SYDVKM. Trimming left V 4 bases short and J 6 bases short, with 12 bases between. The CDR3 spans 13 residues. CDR3 bases: TGTGCCAGCAGTTCGTTTATAGTTTCTGAAGCTTTCTTT. Amino acids: CASSSFIVSEAFF. The variable domain in full, completed from reference TRBV28 and TRBJ1-1, reads DVKVTQSSRYLVKRTGEKVFLECVQDMDHENMFWYRQDPGLGLRLIYFSYDVKMKEKGDIPEGYSVSREKKERFSLILESASTNQTSMYLCASSSFIVSEAFFGQGTRLTVV.

J is TRBJ1-1 and V is TRBV13; D might be TRBD1 (6 bases). The CDR3 consists of 14 residues. CDR1 is PRHDT and CDR2 is FYEKMQ in the germline V gene (reference sequence). Between the trimmed V and J ends, which lost 5 bases and 6 bases, there was a span of 16 bases. The CDR3 DNA reads TGTGCCAGCAGCCTATTGACAGGTCTAGCTGAAGCTTTCTTT. This codes for CASSLLTGLAEAFF. The full variable domain, its missing parts supplied by reference TRBV13 and TRBJ1-1, is AAGVIQSPRHLIKEKRETATLKCYPIPRHDTVYWYQQGPGQDPQFLISFYEKMQSDKGSIPDRFSAQQFSDYHSELNMSSLELGDSALYFCASSLLTGLAEAFFGQGTRLTVV.

V and J are TRBV18 and TRBJ1-1; D remains ambiguous. Germline CDR1 is KGHSH and CDR2 is LQKENI. Trimming stripped 6 bases from V and 0 bases from J, with 20 bases between. This CDR3 comprises 17 residues. CDR3 in amino acids: CASSLLSGILMNTEAFF. The CDR3 region has the DNA TGTGCCAGCTCCCTCCTGAGCGGAATCCTCATGAACACTGAAGCTTTCTTT.

This chain joins TRBV27 and TRBJ1-2; the match to TRBD1 covers 7 bases. Germline-derived CDR1 and CDR2 are MNHEY and SMNVEV (reference sequence). Germline trimming cut 6 bases from V and 11 bases from J; bases unmatched to any gene: 9. There are 12 residues in the CDR3. Here the CDR3 reads CASRGQAVGYTF. The CDR3 region has the DNA TGTGCCAGCAGAGGACAGGCGGTGGGTTACACCTTC.

As DNA, the CDR3 is TGTGCCAGCAGCTTGGGCTACTCGACAACCACCACAGATACGCAGTATTTT. Translated, it gives CASSLGYSTTTTDTQYF. The genes are TRBV5-6 and TRBJ2-3, with D unresolved. This CDR3 spans 17 amino acids. Trimming removed 0 bases from V and 2 bases from J, with 16 bases in between. Germline lookup yields CDR1 SGHDT and CDR2 YYEEEE. The variable domain in full, with the rest retrieved from reference TRBV5-6 and TRBJ2-3, is DAGVTQSPTHLIKTRGQQVTLRCSPKSGHDTVSWYQQALGQGPQFIFQYYEEEERQRGNFPDRFSGHQFPNYSSELNVNALLLGDSALYLCASSLGYSTTTTDTQYFGPGTRLTVL.

The chain combines TRBV27 with TRBJ1-4, with TRBD1 identical over 7 bases. V was clipped by 6 bases and J by 6 bases; unmatched bases: 7. Germline V gives CDR1 MNHEY, CDR2 SMNVEV (reference sequence). The CDR3 is made up of 14 amino acids. CDR3 protein: CASSGTVWDEKLFF. The CDR3 DNA follows: TGTGCCAGCAGCGGGACAGTGTGGGATGAAAAACTGTTTTTT.

For this clone: Mismatch with germline at one junction end may stem from a read error. This rearrangement joins TRBV7-9 to TRBJ1-4; 7 positions agree with TRBD1. CDR1 is SEHNR, CDR2 FQNEAQ, per germline (reference sequence). The CDR3 has 18 amino acids. Written as DNA, the CDR3 is TGTTCCAGCAGCCCCGGGACAGTCCCATCGTTTGTTAATGAAAAACTGTTTTTT. It translates to CSSSPGTVPSFVNEKLFF.

The chain uses TRBV5-4 and TRBJ1-3; D is possibly TRBD1 (6 bases). CDR1 SGHNT and CDR2 YYREEE come from the germline V gene (reference sequence). Trimming cost V 5 bases and J 4 bases, with 13 bases left between them. The CDR3 runs 14 residues. The CDR3 coding sequence is TGTGCCAGCAGACGGACAGTAGACGGAAACACCATATATTTT. It translates to CASRRTVDGNTIYF.

The CDR3 loop is CSVEGWRRDEQFF. In DNA form, the CDR3 reads TGCAGCGTTGAAGGGTGGAGGCGCGATGAGCAGTTCTTC. The chain is built from TRBV29-1 and TRBJ2-1, with D perhaps matching TRBD2 (5 bases). Germline V CDR1 and CDR2: SQVTM, ANQGSEA. Trimming left V 1 base short and J 8 bases short, with 12 bases between. The CDR3 covers 13 residues.

The CDR3 DNA sequence: TGTGCCAGCAGTGAGGAGGCCAACTCCTATAATTCACCCCTCCACTTT. The encoded protein is CASSEEANSYNSPLHF. The V and J genes are TRBV2 and TRBJ1-6, with unresolved D. The ends were cut back, 3 bases at V and 0 bases at J, with 9 bases in the middle. Germline V gene lookup returns CDR1 SNHLY and CDR2 FYNNEI. CDR3 length equals 16 residues.

The V gene is TRBV7-3, the J gene TRBJ2-3; tentative D call: TRBD2 (5 bases). The CDR3 covers 14 residues. CDR1 is SGHTA and CDR2 is FQGTGA in the germline V gene. V was pared by 7 bases and J by 3 bases, with 14 bases between. The CDR3 loop reads CASKAGMGTDTQYF. Here the CDR3 DNA reads TGTGCCAGCAAGGCGGGCATGGGGACAGATACGCAGTATTTT.

This clone was recorded a few times. J is TRBJ1-4 and V is TRBV28; a weak D match, TRBD1 (5 bases). Per the germline V gene, CDR1 is MDHEN and CDR2 is SYDVKM. Trimming shortened V by 6 bases and J by 7 bases, and 18 bases separated the two germline ends. This CDR3 is 15 amino acids long. DNA of the CDR3: TGTGCCAGCAGCCTCCCGAGGAGGGGTGGTGAAAAACTGTTTTTT. This gives the protein CASSLPRRGGEKLFF.

This clone occurred once. The rearrangement joins TRBV2 to TRBJ2-1; 13 nucleotides agree with TRBD2. Looked up from germline, CDR1 is SNHLY and CDR2 is FYNNEI. There are 17 residues in the CDR3. V shed 3 bases, J shed 2 bases, and the junction held 4 bases outside the gene matches. CDR3 protein: CASSDPGTSGTYNEQFF. The CDR3 coding sequence is TGTGCCAGCAGTGATCCCGGGACTAGCGGGACCTACAATGAGCAGTTCTTC.